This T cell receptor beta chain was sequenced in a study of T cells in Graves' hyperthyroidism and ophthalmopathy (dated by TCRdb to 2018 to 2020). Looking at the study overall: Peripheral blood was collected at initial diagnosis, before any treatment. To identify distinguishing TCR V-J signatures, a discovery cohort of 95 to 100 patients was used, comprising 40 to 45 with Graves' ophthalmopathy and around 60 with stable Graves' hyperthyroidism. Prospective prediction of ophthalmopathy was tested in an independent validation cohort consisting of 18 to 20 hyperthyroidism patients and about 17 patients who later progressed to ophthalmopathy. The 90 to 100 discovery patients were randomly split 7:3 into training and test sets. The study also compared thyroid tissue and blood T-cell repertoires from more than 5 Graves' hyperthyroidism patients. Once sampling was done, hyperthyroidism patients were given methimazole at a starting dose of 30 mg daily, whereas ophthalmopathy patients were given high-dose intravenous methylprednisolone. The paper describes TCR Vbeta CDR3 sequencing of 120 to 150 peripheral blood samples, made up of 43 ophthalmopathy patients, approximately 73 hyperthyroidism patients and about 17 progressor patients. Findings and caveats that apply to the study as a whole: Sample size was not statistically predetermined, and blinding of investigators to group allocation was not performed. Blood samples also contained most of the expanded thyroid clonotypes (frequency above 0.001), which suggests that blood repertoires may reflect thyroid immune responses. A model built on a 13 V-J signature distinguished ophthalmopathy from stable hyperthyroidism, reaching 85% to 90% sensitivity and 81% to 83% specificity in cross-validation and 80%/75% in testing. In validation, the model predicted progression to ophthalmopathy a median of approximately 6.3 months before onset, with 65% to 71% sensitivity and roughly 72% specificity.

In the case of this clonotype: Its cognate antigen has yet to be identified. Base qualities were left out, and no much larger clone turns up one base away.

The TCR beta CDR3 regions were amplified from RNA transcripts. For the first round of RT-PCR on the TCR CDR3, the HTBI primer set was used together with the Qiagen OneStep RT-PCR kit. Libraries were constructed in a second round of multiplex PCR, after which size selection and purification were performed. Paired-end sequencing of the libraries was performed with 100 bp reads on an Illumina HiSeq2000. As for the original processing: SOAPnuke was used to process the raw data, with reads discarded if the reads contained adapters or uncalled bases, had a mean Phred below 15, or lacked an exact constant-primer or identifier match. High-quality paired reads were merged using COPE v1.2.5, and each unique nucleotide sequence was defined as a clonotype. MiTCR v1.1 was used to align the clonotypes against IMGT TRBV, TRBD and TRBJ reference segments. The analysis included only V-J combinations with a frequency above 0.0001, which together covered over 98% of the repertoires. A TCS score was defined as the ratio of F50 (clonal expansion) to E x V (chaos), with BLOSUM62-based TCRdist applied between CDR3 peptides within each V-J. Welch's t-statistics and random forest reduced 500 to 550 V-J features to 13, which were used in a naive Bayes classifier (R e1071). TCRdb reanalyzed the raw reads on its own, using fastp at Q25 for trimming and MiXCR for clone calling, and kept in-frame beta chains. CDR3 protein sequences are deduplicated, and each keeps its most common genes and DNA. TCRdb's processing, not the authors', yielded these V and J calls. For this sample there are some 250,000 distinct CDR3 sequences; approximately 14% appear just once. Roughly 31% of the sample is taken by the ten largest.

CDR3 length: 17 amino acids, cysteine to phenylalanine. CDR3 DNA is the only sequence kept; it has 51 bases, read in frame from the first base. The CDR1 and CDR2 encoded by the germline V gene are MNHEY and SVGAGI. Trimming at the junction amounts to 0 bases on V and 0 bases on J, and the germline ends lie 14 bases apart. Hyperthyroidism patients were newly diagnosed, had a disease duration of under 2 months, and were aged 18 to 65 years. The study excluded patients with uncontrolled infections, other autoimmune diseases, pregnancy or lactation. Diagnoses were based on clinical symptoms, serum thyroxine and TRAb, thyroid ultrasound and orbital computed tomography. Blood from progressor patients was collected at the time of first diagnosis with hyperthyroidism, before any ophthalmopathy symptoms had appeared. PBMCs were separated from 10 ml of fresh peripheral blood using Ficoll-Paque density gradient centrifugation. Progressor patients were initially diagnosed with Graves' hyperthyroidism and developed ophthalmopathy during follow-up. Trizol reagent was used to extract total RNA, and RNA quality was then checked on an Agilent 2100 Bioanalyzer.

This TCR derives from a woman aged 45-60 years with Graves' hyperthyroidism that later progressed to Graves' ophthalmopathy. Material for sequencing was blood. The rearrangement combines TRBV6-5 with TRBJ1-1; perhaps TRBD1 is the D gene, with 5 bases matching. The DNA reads TGTGCCAGCAGTTACTCACCGGGGACCTACATGAACACTGAAGCTTTCTTT. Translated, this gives CASSYSPGTYMNTEAFF.